This TCR beta chain was captured in a study of human T cells and chemical hapten exposure. Time point reported: patch test 3, about 24 weeks after DPC sensitization. The treatment denotes: therapeutic diphenylcyclopropenone sensitization with weekly scalp DPC. The CDR3 loop spans 14 amino acids. Germline values: CDR1 SGHTA, CDR2 FQGTGA. Trimming stripped 3 bases from V and 4 bases from J, with 11 bases between. Study-wide results and caveats: Compared to controls, expanded TCRs made significantly more large clusters of similar CDR3s.

The library tagged individual cDNA molecules with unique molecular identifiers. MiXCR was run by TCRdb on the RACE reads, yielding one entry per CDR3 protein. This sample has about 190,000 distinct CDR3 sequences; 24% occur once, and the top ten carry 2% to 3%. This clonotype was seen a handful of times. What it binds is unknown. The clonotype originates from a woman in her thirties or forties with alopecia areata. Some clones in this sample may be carry-over from other donors' samples. Specimen: whole blood, collected in connection with sensitization to the hapten diphenylcyclopropenone (DPC). This chain connects TRBV7-3 to TRBJ2-3; maybe TRBD1 (6 bases). The CDR3 is CASSLGAPPDTQYF. In DNA form, the CDR3 reads TGTGCCAGCAGCTTGGGGGCTCCCCCAGATACGCAGTATTTT.